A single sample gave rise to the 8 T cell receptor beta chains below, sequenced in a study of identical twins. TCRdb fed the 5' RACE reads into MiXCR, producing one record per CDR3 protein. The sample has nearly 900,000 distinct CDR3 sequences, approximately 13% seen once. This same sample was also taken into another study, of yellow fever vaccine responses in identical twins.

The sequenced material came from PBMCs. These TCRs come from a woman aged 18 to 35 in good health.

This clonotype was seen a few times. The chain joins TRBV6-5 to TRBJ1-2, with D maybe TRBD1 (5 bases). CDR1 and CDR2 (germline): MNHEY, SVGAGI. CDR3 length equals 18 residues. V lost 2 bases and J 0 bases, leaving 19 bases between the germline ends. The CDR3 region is CASSYQRDRKEANYGYTF. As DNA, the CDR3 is TGTGCCAGCAGTTACCAAAGGGACCGAAAAGAGGCTAACTATGGCTACACCTTC.

The CDR3 region is CATSDLEAGELFF. CDR3 bases: TGTGCCACCAGTGATTTAGAGGCGGGGGAGCTGTTTTTT. The genes are TRBV24-1 and TRBJ2-2; D is undetermined. The CDR3 is 13 residues long. The V gene lost 1 base and the J gene lost 8 bases, with 7 bases spanning the gap. Germline-derived CDR1 and CDR2 are KGHDR and SFDVKD.

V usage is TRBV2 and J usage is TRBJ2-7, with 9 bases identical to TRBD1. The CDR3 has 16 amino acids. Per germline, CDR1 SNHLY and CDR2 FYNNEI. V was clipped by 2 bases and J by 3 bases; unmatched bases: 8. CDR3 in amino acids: CASSESGTGINYEQYF. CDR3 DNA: TGTGCCAGCAGTGAAAGTGGGACAGGGATAAACTACGAGCAGTACTTC.

CDR3 nucleotide sequence: TGTGCCATCAGTGAAGGGGGTGGTAATTCACCCCTCCACTTT. Protein: CAISEGGGNSPLHF. This chain joins TRBV10-3 and TRBJ1-6; TRBD1 might be the D (6 bases). Germline CDR1 reads ENHRY; CDR2 reads SYGVKD. The CDR3 spans 14 residues. Trimming pared 3 bases from V and 6 bases from J, leaving 9 bases between.

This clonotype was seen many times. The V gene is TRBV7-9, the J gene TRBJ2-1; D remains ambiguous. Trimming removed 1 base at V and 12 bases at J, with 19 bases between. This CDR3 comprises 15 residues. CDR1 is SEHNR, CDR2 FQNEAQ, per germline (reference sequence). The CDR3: CASSLGTEGSHVQFF. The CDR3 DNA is TGTGCCAGCAGCTTAGGGACCGAAGGCTCTCACGTGCAGTTCTTC.

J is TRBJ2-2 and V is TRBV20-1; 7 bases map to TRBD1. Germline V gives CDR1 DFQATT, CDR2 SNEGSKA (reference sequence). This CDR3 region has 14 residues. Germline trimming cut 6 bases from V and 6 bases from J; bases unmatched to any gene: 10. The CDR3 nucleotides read TGCAGTGCAGGGGGCGGTACCGCGGCCGGGGAGCTGTTTTTT. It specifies CSAGGGTAAGELFF.

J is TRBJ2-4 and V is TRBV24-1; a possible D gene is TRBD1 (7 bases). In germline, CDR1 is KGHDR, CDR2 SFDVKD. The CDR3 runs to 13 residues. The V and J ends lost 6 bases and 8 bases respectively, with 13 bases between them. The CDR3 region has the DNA TGTGCCACCAGTCCTCAGGGGGAGGACATTCAGTACTTC. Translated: CATSPQGEDIQYF.

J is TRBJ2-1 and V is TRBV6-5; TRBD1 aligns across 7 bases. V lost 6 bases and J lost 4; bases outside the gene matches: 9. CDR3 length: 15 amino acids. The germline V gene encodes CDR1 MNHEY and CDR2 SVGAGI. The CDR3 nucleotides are TGTGCCAGCAGCTATGTCCCGGGACAGTACAATGAGCAGTTCTTC. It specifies CASSYVPGQYNEQFF.